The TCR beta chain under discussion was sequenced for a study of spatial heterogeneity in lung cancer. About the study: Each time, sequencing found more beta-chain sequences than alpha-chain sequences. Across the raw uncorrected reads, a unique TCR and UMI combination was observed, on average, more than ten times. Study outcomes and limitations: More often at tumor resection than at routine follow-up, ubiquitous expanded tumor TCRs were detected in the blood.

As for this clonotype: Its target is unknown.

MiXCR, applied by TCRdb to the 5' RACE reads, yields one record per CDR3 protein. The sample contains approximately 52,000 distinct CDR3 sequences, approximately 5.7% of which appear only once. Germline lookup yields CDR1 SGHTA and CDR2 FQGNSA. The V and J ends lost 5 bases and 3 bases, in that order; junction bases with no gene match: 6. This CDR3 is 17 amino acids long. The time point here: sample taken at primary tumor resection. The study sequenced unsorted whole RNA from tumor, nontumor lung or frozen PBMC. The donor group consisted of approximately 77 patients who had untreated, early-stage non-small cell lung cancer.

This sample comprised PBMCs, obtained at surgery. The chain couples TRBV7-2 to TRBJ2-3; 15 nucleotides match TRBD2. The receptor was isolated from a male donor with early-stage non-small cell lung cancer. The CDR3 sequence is CASSRGLAGGLTDTQYF. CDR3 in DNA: TGTGCCAGCAGCCGGGGACTAGCGGGAGGATTGACAGATACGCAGTATTTT. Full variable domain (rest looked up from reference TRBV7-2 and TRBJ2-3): GAGVSQSPSNKVTEKGKDVELRCDPISGHTALYWYRQSLGQGLEFLIYFQGNSAPDKSGLPSDRFSAERTGGSVSTLTIQRTQQEDSAVYLCASSRGLAGGLTDTQYFGPGTRLTVL.